This T cell receptor (beta chain) derives from a study of blood T cell repertoires in COVID-19 (dated by TCRdb to about 2020). Background for the entire study: Samples from collaborators originated in the United States, Italy and Spain and spanned both the acute and convalescent phases of COVID-19. The prospective study material was composed of cDNA or gDNA derived from T cells, B-cell-depleted T cells, or PBMCs. The dataset comprised deeply sampled blood TCRbeta repertoires from subjects exposed to, actively infected with, or recovered from COVID-19. The repertoires were released in a freely available public database intended as a resource for research on the immune response to SARS-CoV-2. The samples were drawn from the first 160 participants of the ongoing ImmuneRACE study and from over 950 subjects provided by 6 global collaborators. Sample metadata almost always included a de-identified subject ID, COVID-19 status, age in years and sex. Where HLA class I and class II types were available, the types were taken from metadata supplied by the sample provider, not from assay-based typing.

A distance of 10 bases separates the germline ends of V and J, which lose 2 bases and 0 bases respectively. The CDR3 contains 16 residues, cysteine and phenylalanine counted. Only the CDR3 region is kept as DNA, spanning 48 bases read in frame from base 1. For CDR1 and CDR2, the germline V gene lists MGHRA and YSYEKL. TCRbeta CDR3 regions were amplified from genomic DNA by means of the immunoSEQ Assay, a bias-controlled multiplex PCR. The authors processed their data as follows. The number of nucleated cells in each sample was estimated by amplification of reference gene primers within the assay. To quantify the absolute abundance of each unique TCRbeta CDR3 rearrangement, sequence reads were collapsed and filtered. Productive Simpson clonality was computed per sample as the square root of Simpson's diversity index over productive rearrangements. Here the immuneACCESS table is served through TCRdb, limited to in-frame sequences with V and J called. Missing clones are a known gap in these copies; in checked studies unresolved V genes cover under half, and the rest lacks a known reason. The V and J calls and clone size come from that table; D and trimming were worked out from the DNA. The sample table records tens of thousands of clones; approximately 85% of these occur just once. The ten biggest clones cover under 35% of the sample.

Worth noting for this clone: Which antigen it targets is not known. Per-base qualities were not stored, and no clone one base away is much larger.

Each collaborating institution followed its own protocols to collect whole blood in K2EDTA tubes. For TCRbeta analysis, collaborators shipped samples as frozen whole blood, isolated PBMCs, or DNA extracted from either of those sample types. What the study reported, not specific to this receptor: The quantity of clinical and demographic metadata differed by source and by participant and was supplied without curation.

Sequenced material: peripheral blood. This TCR derives from a woman older than 75 with acute or convalescent COVID-19. This chain joins TRBV4-1 to TRBJ1-4; no confident D gene assignment can be made. The nucleotide sequence is given as TGCGCCAGCAGCCAACAATCAGATGCAACTAATGAAAAACTGTTTTTT. This encodes CASSQQSDATNEKLFF.